This record covers a single T cell receptor (beta chain). Its antigen is not identified. CDR1 and CDR2 (germline): SGHTA, FQGNSA. The CDR3 loop spans 12 amino acids. V lost 5 bases to trimming and J lost 7 bases, with 8 bases between them. The sample is drawn from a study of T cell clonotyping in hematopoietic cell transplantation. Study-wide background: Pretransplant recipient samples were taken after cytoreduction.

As to time point: recipient sample about 28 days before transplant, after cytoreduction. Samples: about 28 days before transplant, then days 30, 100 and 180 after. Findings and limits, study-wide: After transplant, recipient diversity fell while pathologically expanded clonotypes grew through day 180. Few recipient clonotypes overlapped donors; over 95% were de novo at given depth.

Data came from immunoSEQ multiplex PCR; TCRdb stores just in-frame clones and leaves some out. Here the sample spans some 9,600 clones, over 75% being singletons. The receptor was derived from a woman aged 45-65 years with chronic myeloid leukemia. Some clones in this sample may be carry-over from other donors' samples. The material was peripheral blood mononuclear cells, obtained before stem cell transplant. The rearrangement uses TRBV7-2 and TRBJ2-2; TRBD2 is a possible D gene (5 bases). CDR3 bases: TGTGCCAGCAGCATTACTAGCGGGGAGCTGTTTTTT. As protein: CASSITSGELFF.